Given below is one T cell receptor beta chain in context. PCR amplification relied on 60 Vbeta primers (plus 13 Jbeta primers). TCRdb's table, derived via immunoSEQ multiplex PCR, lists solely in-frame clones and lacks some. This sample's table reports 35,000 or so clones. This CDR3 region has 15 residues. Per germline, CDR1 SEHNR and CDR2 FQNEAQ (reference sequence). V lost 7 bases, J lost 4 bases, and 17 bases lay in between. The data were obtained in a study of cytomegalovirus exposure and HLA in healthy donors. The V and J genes are TRBV7-9 and TRBJ1-3; no clear D gene. The sequencing sample was made of PBMCs. This clonotype originated in a man aged 40-49 years in good health and CMV-seropositive. The CDR3 loop is CASTSVSGGGNTIYF. CDR3 coding DNA: TGTGCCAGCACCTCCGTCTCCGGCGGGGGAAACACCATATATTTT.